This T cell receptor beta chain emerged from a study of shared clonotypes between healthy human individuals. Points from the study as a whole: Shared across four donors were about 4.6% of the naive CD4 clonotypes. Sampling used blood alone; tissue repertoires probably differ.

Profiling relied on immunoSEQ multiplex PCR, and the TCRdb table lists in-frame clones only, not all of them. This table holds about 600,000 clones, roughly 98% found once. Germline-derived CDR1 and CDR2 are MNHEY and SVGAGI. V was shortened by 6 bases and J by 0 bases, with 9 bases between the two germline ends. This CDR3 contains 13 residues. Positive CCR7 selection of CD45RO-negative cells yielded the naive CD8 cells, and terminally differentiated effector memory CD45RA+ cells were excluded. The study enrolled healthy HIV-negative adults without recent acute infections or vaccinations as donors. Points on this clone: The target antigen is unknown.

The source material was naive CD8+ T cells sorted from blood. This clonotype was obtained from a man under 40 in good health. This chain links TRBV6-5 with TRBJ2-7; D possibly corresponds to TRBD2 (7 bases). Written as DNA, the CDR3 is TGTGCCAGCAGAGGGGGGGACTCCTACGAGCAGTACTTC. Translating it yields CASRGGDSYEQYF.